This is a list of T cell receptor beta chains from one sample in a study of cytomegalovirus exposure and HLA in healthy donors. Clones were sequenced by immunoSEQ multiplex PCR, and TCRdb holds only the in-frame ones, with some missing. The sample includes about 120,000 clones, more than 65% of them seen just once. Specimen: PBMCs. These receptors all come from a human donor in good health. CDR3s leave out the opening cysteine and the closing phenylalanine or tryptophan. Clone size, where shown, is once, few, many, or a class for clones that have expanded.

CDR3: ASYHRVAGYT; J: TRBJ1-2; V: TRBV2; size: -
CDR3: ASGDKRYNQPQH; J: TRBJ1-5; V: TRBV6-5; size: -
CDR3: ASSSGQGPF; J: TRBJ2-1; V: TRBV6-6; size: once
CDR3: ASSLGLFSLTDTQY; J: TRBJ2-3; V: TRBV7-3; size: few
CDR3: ASSLGASGRGYNEQF; J: TRBJ2-1; V: TRBV13; size: once
CDR3: ASSLAGAQAYEQY; J: -; V: TRBV7-8; size: -
CDR3: ASSWTGADNQPQH; J: TRBJ1-5; V: TRBV7-2; size: once
CDR3: ATLFIEQY; J: TRBJ2-7; V: TRBV6-5; size: -
CDR3: ASRYEKGVNTEAF; J: TRBJ1-1; V: TRBV5-5; size: -
CDR3: ASSFSGTSGYEQY; J: TRBJ2-7; V: TRBV19; size: -
CDR3: ASSSDVRGREQY; J: TRBJ2-5; V: TRBV5-1; size: -
CDR3: ASSLAMSGGRV; J: TRBJ2-1; V: TRBV5-1; size: -
CDR3: SGVGGSSYEQY; J: TRBJ2-7; V: TRBV29-1; size: -
CDR3: ASSVVSGGAYGYT; J: TRBJ1-2; V: TRBV9; size: -
CDR3: ASSLQGGNTEAF; J: TRBJ1-1; V: TRBV7-2; size: -
CDR3: SARGTGEAF; J: TRBJ1-1; V: TRBV20-1; size: -
CDR3: AWSVQGERGYT; J: TRBJ1-2; V: TRBV30; size: -
CDR3: SSSLNWSGKRNTIY; J: TRBJ1-3; V: TRBV7-9; size: -
CDR3: ASSKQGIWTQY; J: TRBJ2-5; V: TRBV11-2; size: -
CDR3: ASSESAGETQY; J: TRBJ2-5; V: TRBV10-1; size: -
CDR3: ATSRGTASSNYGYT; J: TRBJ1-2; V: TRBV15; size: -
CDR3: ASSQFEEQY; J: TRBJ2-7; V: TRBV4-1; size: many
CDR3: ASSPSVGYGYT; J: TRBJ1-2; V: TRBV18; size: -
CDR3: ASSIRGLANSYEQY; J: TRBJ2-7; V: TRBV19; size: -
CDR3: ASSLGTGSVTQY; J: TRBJ2-5; V: TRBV11-1; size: -